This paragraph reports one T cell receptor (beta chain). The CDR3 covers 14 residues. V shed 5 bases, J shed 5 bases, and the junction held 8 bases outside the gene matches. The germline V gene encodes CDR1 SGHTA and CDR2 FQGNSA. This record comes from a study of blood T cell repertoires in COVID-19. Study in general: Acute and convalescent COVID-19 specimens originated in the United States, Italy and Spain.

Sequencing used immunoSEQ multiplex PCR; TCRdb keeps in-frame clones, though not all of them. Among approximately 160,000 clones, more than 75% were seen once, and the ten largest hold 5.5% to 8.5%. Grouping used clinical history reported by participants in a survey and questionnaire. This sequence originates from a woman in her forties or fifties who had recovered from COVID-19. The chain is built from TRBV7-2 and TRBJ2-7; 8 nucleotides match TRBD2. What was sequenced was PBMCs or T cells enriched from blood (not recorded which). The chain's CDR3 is CASSLRLATNEQYF. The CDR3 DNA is TGTGCCAGCAGCCTGCGACTAGCGACGAACGAGCAGTACTTC.